The 27 T cell receptor beta chains reported below all come from one sample, sequenced in a study of T cells in Graves' hyperthyroidism and ophthalmopathy. Amplification of TCR beta CDR3 regions used RNA as the template. TCR CDR3 underwent first-round RT-PCR with the HTBI primer set. From the multiplex PCR reads, TCRdb called clonotypes with MiXCR, one entry per CDR3 protein. The data contain about 640,000 distinct CDR3 sequences, about 14% of them singletons. Input material: blood. Receptor source: a woman between 50 and 59 years old with Graves' ophthalmopathy.

This rearrangement joins TRBV13 to TRBJ2-5, with a possible D match to TRBD2 (6 bases). Trimming took off 5 bases at V and 1 base at J, with 11 bases between the two ends. Germline-derived CDR1 and CDR2 are PRHDT and FYEKMQ (reference sequence). The CDR3 runs 14 residues. The CDR3 protein is CASSKLAAQETQYF. CDR3 DNA sequence: TGTGCCAGCAGCAAACTAGCCGCCCAAGAGACCCAGTACTTC. The entire variable domain, with the rest obtained from reference TRBV13 and TRBJ2-5, is as follows: AAGVIQSPRHLIKEKRETATLKCYPIPRHDTVYWYQQGPGQDPQFLISFYEKMQSDKGSIPDRFSAQQFSDYHSELNMSSLELGDSALYFCASSKLAAQETQYFGPGTRLLVL.

This clonotype was seen ten or more times. V usage is TRBV7-9 and J usage is TRBJ2-1, with 8 bases identical to TRBD1. The CDR3 is 16 amino acids. V lost 2 bases, J lost 2 bases, and 5 bases stayed unmatched. From germline, CDR1 is SEHNR and CDR2 FQNEAQ (reference sequence). The CDR3, as DNA: TGTGCCAGCAGCTTAAACCCAGGGGGCACCTACAATGAGCAGTTCTTC. This sequence encodes CASSLNPGGTYNEQFF.

This clonotype was recorded only once. The chain combines TRBV14 with TRBJ2-1; unclear D gene. Trimming pared 4 bases from V and 5 bases from J, leaving 21 bases between. The germline V gene has CDR1 SGHDN and CDR2 FVKESK. This CDR3 spans 17 amino acids. The CDR3 sequence is CASSPTRNSALNNEQFF. CDR3 DNA: TGTGCCAGCAGCCCCACAAGGAACTCCGCCCTAAACAATGAGCAGTTCTTC.

This chain connects TRBV5-1 to TRBJ1-4, with unresolved D. In germline, CDR1 is SGHRS, CDR2 YFSETQ. The ends were cut back, 0 bases at V and 3 bases at J, with 9 bases in the middle. This CDR3 is built from 15 residues. The CDR3 here is CASSLGARANEKLFF. CDR3 coding DNA: TGCGCCAGCAGCTTGGGGGCCCGGGCTAATGAAAAACTGTTTTTT.

Concerning this clonotype itself: This is likely a read error, given that the CDR3 carries no conserved phenylalanine or tryptophan at its end. This rearrangement joins TRBV15 to TRBJ2-7; 9 bases line up with TRBD1. CDR1 is LNHNV, CDR2 YYDKDF, per germline (reference sequence). V lost 4 bases to trimming and J lost 1 base; unmatched junction nucleotides: 11. The CDR3 length is 17 residues. CDR3 residues: CATSKRTGESGSYEQYL. The CDR3 DNA reads as TGTGCCACCAGCAAAAGGACAGGGGAATCGGGTTCCTACGAGCAGTACTTG.

This clonotype was counted at least ten times. In nucleotides, the CDR3 is TGTGCCAGCAGCTTAGGAGGTCCTCCTTCCTACGAGCAGTACTTC. This codes for CASSLGGPPSYEQYF. The rearrangement links TRBV7-9 to TRBJ2-7; D is uncertain. This CDR3 is built from 15 residues. Germline CDR1 is SEHNR and CDR2 is FQNEAQ (reference sequence). V lost 1 base, J lost 1 base, and 11 bases lay in between.

This clonotype was recorded at least ten times. The chain uses TRBV6-2 or TRBV6-3 and TRBJ2-7; 14 bases are shared with TRBD2. Trimming took 6 bases from V and 2 from J; bases not matched to a gene: 12. The germline V gene has CDR1 MNHEY and CDR2 SVGEGT. The CDR3 contains 18 residues. Written as DNA, the CDR3 is TGTGCCAGCAGCCCGGGACTAGCGGGGGATTTTCCCCCCTACGAGCAGTACTTC. Translation: CASSPGLAGDFPPYEQYF.

The sample holds many counts of this clonotype. The chain couples TRBV28 to TRBJ2-7, with TRBD2 identical over 10 bases. CDR3 length: 16 residues. Per germline, CDR1 MDHEN and CDR2 SYDVKM. V lost 4 bases and J lost 0; bases outside the gene matches: 6. The CDR3 protein is CASSYVSSGSSYEQYF. The CDR3 DNA sequence: TGTGCCAGCAGTTATGTATCTAGCGGGAGCTCCTACGAGCAGTACTTC.

This clonotype occurred many times. The gene calls are TRBV5-1 and TRBJ2-6; D is possibly TRBD1 (6 bases). Trimming shortened V by 5 bases and J by 2 bases, and 8 bases separated the two germline ends. The length of the CDR3 is 14 residues. Looked up from germline, CDR1 is SGHRS and CDR2 is YFSETQ. The CDR3 DNA reads as TGCGCCAGCAGTCAGGGGACTGGGGCCAACGTCCTGACTTTC. Its protein product is CASSQGTGANVLTF.

The table lists this clonotype with a few counts. The chain couples TRBV19 to TRBJ2-2; D could derive from TRBD1 or TRBD2 (5 bases each). The V end lost 5 bases, the J end lost 3 bases, and 10 bases lay between the germline ends. The CDR3 has 14 amino acids. Looked up from germline, CDR1 is LNHDA and CDR2 is SQIVND (reference sequence). CDR3 nucleotide sequence: TGTGCCAGTAGTTGGGGGTTGGACACCGGGGAGCTGTTTTTT. Its protein is CASSWGLDTGELFF.

With respect to this clonotype: This may arise from a read error, as a much more abundant clone is one base away. The chain recombines TRBV18 with TRBJ2-1; D is unclear. Germline CDR1 and CDR2: KGHSH and LQKENI. The CDR3 is 13 amino acids. Deletions cut 3 bases from V and 3 bases from J, with 6 bases between. The CDR3: CASSPRIYNEQFF. The DNA for the CDR3 is TGTGCCAGCTCACCTCGTATCTACAATGAGCAGTTCTTC. Complete variable domain (other parts from reference TRBV18 and TRBJ2-1): NAGVMQNPRHLVRRRGQEARLRCSPMKGHSHVYWYRQLPEEGLKFMVYLQKENIIDESGMPKERFSAEFPKEGPSILRIQQVVRGDSAAYFCASSPRIYNEQFFGPGTRLTVL.

This clonotype was found many times. V usage is TRBV28 and J usage is TRBJ2-7, with 7 bases aligning to TRBD1. With V trimmed by 5 bases and J by 0 bases, 4 bases remained unmatched. In germline, CDR1 is MDHEN, CDR2 SYDVKM. The CDR3 is made up of 14 amino acids. As DNA, the CDR3 is TGTGCCAGCAGTACACAGGGGAGCTCCTACGAGCAGTACTTC. This codes for CASSTQGSSYEQYF.

This clonotype came up many times. The V and J genes are TRBV6-2 or TRBV6-3 and TRBJ2-1; D gene unclear. CDR1 and CDR2 (germline): MNHEY, SVGEGT. V was pared by 2 bases and J by 0 bases, with 5 bases between. The CDR3 runs to 14 residues. CDR3 bases: TGTGCCAGCAGTTACAGCAGCTCCTACAATGAGCAGTTCTTC. As protein: CASSYSSSYNEQFF.

This clonotype was seen many times. The V call is TRBV7-3, the J call TRBJ2-1; 11 bases agree with TRBD2. The CDR3 spans 15 residues. In germline, CDR1 is SGHTA, CDR2 FQGTGA. V lost 9 bases to trimming and J lost 3 bases; unmatched junction nucleotides: 7. The chain's CDR3 is CASSTSGSIYNEQFF. In DNA form, the CDR3 reads TGTGCCAGTTCTACTAGCGGGAGTATCTACAATGAGCAGTTCTTC. The full variable domain, its missing parts supplied by reference TRBV7-3 and TRBJ2-1, is GAGVSQTPSNKVTEKGKYVELRCDPISGHTALYWYRQSLGQGPEFLIYFQGTGAADDSGLPNDRFFAVRPEGSVSTLKIQRTERGDSAVYLCASSTSGSIYNEQFFGPGTRLTVL.

This chain joins TRBV29-1 and TRBJ1-5, with D maybe TRBD1 (5 bases). CDR3 length: 16 residues. From germline, CDR1 is SQVTM and CDR2 ANQGSEA. Deletions cut 5 bases from V and 1 base from J, with 18 bases between. This chain's CDR3 is CSVIFFGQGSNQPQHF. The CDR3 bases are TGCAGCGTTATATTTTTTGGGCAGGGAAGCAATCAGCCCCAGCATTTT.

The chain carries TRBV9 and TRBJ2-4; D possibly corresponds to TRBD2 (5 bases). The V gene's germline CDR1 is SGDLS and CDR2 YYNGEE. V shed 0 bases and J shed 4 bases, with 8 bases lying between them. This CDR3 has 14 residues. The CDR3 DNA sequence: TGTGCCAGCAGCGTAGCTTCGGGGAAAAACATTCAGTACTTC. It specifies CASSVASGKNIQYF.

V gene TRBV11-2 combines with J gene TRBJ2-7; D not certain. The germline V gene has CDR1 SGHAT and CDR2 FQNNGV. This CDR3 has 13 amino acids. V was trimmed by 5 bases and J by 1 base, leaving 9 bases between them. CDR3 sequence reads: CASSPATSYEQYF. The CDR3 coding sequence is TGTGCCAGCAGCCCGGCCACTTCCTACGAGCAGTACTTC.

This clonotype was counted at least ten times. The chain is built from TRBV7-9 and TRBJ2-1; perhaps TRBD2 as D (6 bases). The CDR3 has 16 amino acids. The germline CDR1 and CDR2 sequences are SEHNR and FQNEAQ (reference sequence). V was trimmed by 0 bases and J by 8 bases, leaving 17 bases between them. For the CDR3, the DNA is TGTGCCAGCAGCTTAGCGGGGGTGACTAGACGCTATGAGCAGTTCTTC. Protein: CASSLAGVTRRYEQFF.

This clonotype was recorded once. The CDR3 DNA is TGTGCCAGCAGTTCAGACCTGGGACTAGCGGGAGAGACCCAGTACTTC. Translated, it gives CASSSDLGLAGETQYF. This chain links TRBV28 with TRBJ2-5; TRBD2 matches 12 bases. V dropped 4 bases and J dropped 4; count of bases not matched to a gene: 7. This CDR3 region has 16 residues. From germline, CDR1 is MDHEN and CDR2 SYDVKM.

This clonotype was counted only a few times. The chain links TRBV11-2 to TRBJ1-5; no definite D call. This CDR3 comprises 15 residues. Germline CDR1 and CDR2: SGHAT and FQNNGV. V gave up 1 base and J gave up 9 bases, with 16 bases separating them. CDR3 coding DNA: TGTGCCAGCAGCTTAGGTCGGCTACTAACGGGGCCCCAGCATTTT. This encodes CASSLGRLLTGPQHF.

At least ten counts were recorded for this clonotype. The genes are TRBV12-3 or TRBV12-4 and TRBJ1-1; maybe TRBD1 (5 bases). The V end was cut by 1 base, the J end by 7 bases, with 13 bases between. CDR3 length: 14 residues. The CDR3 nucleotides are TGTGCCAGCAGTTTAGGGGGACCCGTAGGTGAAGCTTTCTTT. Protein: CASSLGGPVGEAFF.

The sample holds many counts of this clonotype. The V call is TRBV7-3, the J call TRBJ2-7, with D tentatively TRBD1 or TRBD2 (7 bases each). V dropped 5 bases and J dropped 3 bases, with 14 bases sitting between them. This CDR3 contains 14 residues. Germline-derived CDR1 and CDR2 are SGHTA and FQGTGA. CDR3 protein: CASSQGGAGYEQYF. DNA for the CDR3: TGTGCCAGCAGCCAGGGGGGGGCCGGCTACGAGCAGTACTTC.

The J gene is TRBJ2-1, the V gene TRBV7-6; 13 bases match TRBD2. This CDR3 is 19 amino acids long. Germline CDR1 is SGHVS and CDR2 is FNYEAQ. Trimming took 2 bases from V and 0 from J; bases not matched to a gene: 7. The CDR3 DNA is TGTGCCAGCAGCTTAAGAAGGACTAGCGGGAGTATCTCCTACAATGAGCAGTTCTTC. Translated, it gives CASSLRRTSGSISYNEQFF.

This chain connects TRBV28 to TRBJ2-1; D remains unclear. The germline V gene encodes CDR1 MDHEN and CDR2 SYDVKM. Trimming took off 5 bases at V and 9 bases at J, with 8 bases between the two ends. The CDR3 is 11 residues long. The CDR3 protein is CASSKLIEQFF. The CDR3 region has the DNA TGTGCCAGCAGTAAACTCATTGAGCAGTTCTTC. The whole variable domain, remainder taken from reference TRBV28 and TRBJ2-1, is DVKVTQSSRYLVKRTGEKVFLECVQDMDHENMFWYRQDPGLGLRLIYFSYDVKMKEKGDIPEGYSVSREKKERFSLILESASTNQTSMYLCASSKLIEQFFGPGTRLTVL.

This clonotype was counted many times. V and J are TRBV7-2 and TRBJ2-2, with TRBD2 matching 15 bases. The CDR3 extends over 18 amino acids. V shed 4 bases, J shed 8 bases, and the junction held 11 bases outside the gene matches. CDR1 is SGHTA and CDR2 is FQGNSA in the germline V gene. The CDR3: CASSYLRPGLAGGGELFF. The CDR3 nucleotides are TGTGCCAGCAGCTACCTACGGCCGGGACTAGCGGGAGGTGGGGAGCTGTTTTTT.

This clonotype was detected many times. V is TRBV7-3 and J is TRBJ1-1; D unclear. The V gene lost 2 bases and the J gene lost 2 bases, with 9 bases spanning the gap. The germline V gene encodes CDR1 SGHTA and CDR2 FQGTGA. The length of the CDR3 is 14 residues. As DNA, the CDR3 is TGTGCCAGCAGCTTATTGGCCAGCAACACTGAAGCTTTCTTT. It yields the protein CASSLLASNTEAFF.

This clonotype was picked up many times. The chain combines TRBV12-3 or TRBV12-4 with TRBJ2-3; 7 nucleotides match TRBD2. Trimming removed 4 bases from V and 1 base from J; junction bases left unmatched: 11. There are 17 residues in the CDR3. The CDR3 region is CASSYSGTSRGTDTQYF. The CDR3 DNA sequence: TGTGCCAGCAGTTACAGCGGGACCTCCAGGGGCACAGATACGCAGTATTTT.